This entry is about one T cell receptor beta chain. The antigen remains unidentified. Different DNA sequences within this sample yield the same CDR3. The genomic DNA of each subset was split evenly across several immunoSEQ plates. Some clones are missing from TCRdb's copy, which holds only in-frame ones; the method was immunoSEQ multiplex PCR. The sample has some 2 million clones, about 95% seen once. This sample was taken from a study of shared clonotypes between healthy human individuals. Study-level results: The rarefaction results pointed to incomplete sorted-subset sequencing despite large depth.

CD45RO-negative CD8 cells positively selected for CCR7 made up the naive population, which excluded terminally differentiated effector memory CD45RA+ cells. Trimming cost V 4 bases and J 1 base; bases outside gene matches: 5. Looked up from germline, CDR1 is SGHRS and CDR2 is YFSETQ. This CDR3 contains 16 residues. Sequences were obtained from naive CD8+ T cells sorted from blood. This TCR was sampled from a man aged 18 to 30 in good health. The rearrangement joins TRBV5-1 to TRBJ2-5; 12 nucleotides line up with TRBD2. The CDR3 region has the DNA TGCGCCAGCAGCCCGGGACTAGCGGGTCTCCAAGAGACCCAGTACTTC. Its translation: CASSPGLAGLQETQYF.